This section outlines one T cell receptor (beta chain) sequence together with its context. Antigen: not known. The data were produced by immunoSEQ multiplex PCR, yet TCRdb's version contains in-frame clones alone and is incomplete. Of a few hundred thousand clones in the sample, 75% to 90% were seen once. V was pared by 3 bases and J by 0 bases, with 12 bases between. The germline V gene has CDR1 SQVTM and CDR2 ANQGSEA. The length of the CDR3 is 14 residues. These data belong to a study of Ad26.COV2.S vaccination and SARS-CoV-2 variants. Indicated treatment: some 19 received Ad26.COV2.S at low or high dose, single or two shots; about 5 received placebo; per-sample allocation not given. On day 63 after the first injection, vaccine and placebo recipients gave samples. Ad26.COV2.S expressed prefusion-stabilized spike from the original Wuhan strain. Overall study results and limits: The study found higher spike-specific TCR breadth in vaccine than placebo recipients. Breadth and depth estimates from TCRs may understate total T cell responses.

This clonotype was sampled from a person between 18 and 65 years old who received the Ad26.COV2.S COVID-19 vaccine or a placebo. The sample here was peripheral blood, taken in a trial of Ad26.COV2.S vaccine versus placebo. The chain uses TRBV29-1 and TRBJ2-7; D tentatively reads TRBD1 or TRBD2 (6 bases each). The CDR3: CSVESPGASYEQYF. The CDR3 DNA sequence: TGCAGCGTTGAGAGCCCGGGGGCCTCCTACGAGCAGTACTTC.